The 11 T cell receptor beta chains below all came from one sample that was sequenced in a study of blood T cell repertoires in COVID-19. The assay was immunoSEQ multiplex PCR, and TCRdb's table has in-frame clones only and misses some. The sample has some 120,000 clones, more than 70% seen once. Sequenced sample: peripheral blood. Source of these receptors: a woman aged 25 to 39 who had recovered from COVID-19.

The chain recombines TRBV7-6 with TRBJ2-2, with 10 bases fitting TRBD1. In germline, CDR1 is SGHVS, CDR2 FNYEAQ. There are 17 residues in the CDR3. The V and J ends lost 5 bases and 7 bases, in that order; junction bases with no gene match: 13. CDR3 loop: CASSPWTGGSSIGELFF. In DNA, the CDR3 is TGTGCCAGCAGCCCCTGGACAGGGGGGTCTTCAATCGGGGAGCTGTTTTTT.

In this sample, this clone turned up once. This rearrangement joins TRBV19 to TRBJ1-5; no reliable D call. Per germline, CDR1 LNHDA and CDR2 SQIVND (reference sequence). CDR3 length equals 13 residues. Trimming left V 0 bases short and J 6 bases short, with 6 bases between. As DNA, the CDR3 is TGTGCCAGTAGTATAGATTCAGTTCAGCCCCAGCATTTT. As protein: CASSIDSVQPQHF.

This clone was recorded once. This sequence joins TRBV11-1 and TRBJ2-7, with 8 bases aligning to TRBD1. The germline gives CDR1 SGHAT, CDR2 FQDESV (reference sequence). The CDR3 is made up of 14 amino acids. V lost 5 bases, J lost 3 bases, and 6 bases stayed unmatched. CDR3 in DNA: TGTGCCAGCAGCCCTCCCGGACAGGGCTACGAGCAGTACTTC. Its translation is CASSPPGQGYEQYF.

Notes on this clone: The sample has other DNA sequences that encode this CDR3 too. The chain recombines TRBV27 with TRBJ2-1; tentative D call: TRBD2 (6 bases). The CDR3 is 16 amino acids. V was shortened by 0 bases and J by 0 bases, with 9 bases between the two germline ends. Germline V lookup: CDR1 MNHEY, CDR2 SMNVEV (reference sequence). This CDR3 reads CASSLSAGSSYNEQFF. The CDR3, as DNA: TGTGCCAGCAGTTTATCGGCGGGGAGCTCCTACAATGAGCAGTTCTTC.

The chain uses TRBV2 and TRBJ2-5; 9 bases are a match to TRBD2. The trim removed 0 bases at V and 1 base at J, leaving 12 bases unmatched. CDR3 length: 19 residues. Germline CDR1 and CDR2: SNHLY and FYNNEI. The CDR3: CASSEAGTLSGRSQETQYF. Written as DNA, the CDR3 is TGTGCCAGCAGTGAAGCTGGGACACTTAGCGGGAGAAGCCAAGAGACCCAGTACTTC.

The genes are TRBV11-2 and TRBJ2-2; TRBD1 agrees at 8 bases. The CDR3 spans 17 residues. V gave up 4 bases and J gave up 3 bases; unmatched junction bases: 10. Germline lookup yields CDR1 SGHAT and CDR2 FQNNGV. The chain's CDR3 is CASSSTTGEIYTGELFF. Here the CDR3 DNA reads TGTGCCAGCAGCTCGACGACAGGGGAGATCTACACCGGGGAGCTGTTTTTT.

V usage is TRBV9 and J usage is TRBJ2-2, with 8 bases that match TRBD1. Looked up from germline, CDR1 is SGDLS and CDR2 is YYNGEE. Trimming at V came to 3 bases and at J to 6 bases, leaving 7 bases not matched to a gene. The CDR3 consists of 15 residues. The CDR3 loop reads CASSATGVVSGELFF. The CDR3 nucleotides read TGTGCCAGCAGCGCGACAGGGGTGGTTTCCGGGGAGCTGTTTTTT.

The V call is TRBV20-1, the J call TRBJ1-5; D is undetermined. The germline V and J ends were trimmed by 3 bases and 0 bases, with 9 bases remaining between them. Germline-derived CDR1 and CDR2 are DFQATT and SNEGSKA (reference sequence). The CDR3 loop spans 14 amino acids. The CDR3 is CSASTGYSNQPQHF. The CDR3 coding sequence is TGCAGTGCTAGTACCGGGTATAGCAATCAGCCCCAGCATTTT.

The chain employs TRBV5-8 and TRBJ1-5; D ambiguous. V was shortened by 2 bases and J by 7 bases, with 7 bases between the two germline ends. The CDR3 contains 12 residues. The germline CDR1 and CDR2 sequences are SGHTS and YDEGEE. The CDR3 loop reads CASSLILQPQHF. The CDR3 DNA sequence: TGTGCCAGCAGCTTAATCCTCCAGCCCCAGCATTTT.

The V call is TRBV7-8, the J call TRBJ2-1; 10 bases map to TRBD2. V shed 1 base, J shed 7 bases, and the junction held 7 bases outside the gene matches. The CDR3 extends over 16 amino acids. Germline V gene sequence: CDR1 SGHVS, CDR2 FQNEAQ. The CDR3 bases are TGTGCCAGCAGCTTAGGAGGTAGCGGGAGGCGAAATGAGCAGTTCTTC. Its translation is CASSLGGSGRRNEQFF.

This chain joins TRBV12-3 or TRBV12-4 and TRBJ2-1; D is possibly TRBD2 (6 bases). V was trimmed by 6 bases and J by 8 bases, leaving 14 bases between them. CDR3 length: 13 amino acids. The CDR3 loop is CASSPTRRYEQFF. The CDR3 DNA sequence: TGTGCCAGCAGCCCGACTAGAAGATATGAGCAGTTCTTC.